The 9 T cell receptor beta chains in this list originate from one sample, sequenced in a study of T cells in Graves' hyperthyroidism and ophthalmopathy. Amplification yielded TCR beta CDR3 regions, with RNA transcripts as the source. Carried out on the TCR CDR3, a first-round RT-PCR used the HTBI primer set. TCRdb reanalysed the multiplex PCR reads using MiXCR and keeps one entry per CDR3 protein. The sample lists approximately 870,000 distinct CDR3 sequences, around 39% seen once, with 7.5% to 9.5% in the top ten. The specimen was blood. The source is a man aged 18 to 35 with Graves' hyperthyroidism.

CDR3 loop: CASSSERGKSYEQYF. The DNA for the CDR3 is TGTGCCAGCAGTTCAGAGCGGGGGAAATCCTACGAGCAGTACTTC. The V call is TRBV6-1, the J call TRBJ2-7, with 8 bases matching TRBD2. The ends lost 5 bases at V and 1 base at J; junction bases unmatched: 7. The CDR3 totals 15 residues. Germline CDR1 and CDR2: MNHNS and SASEGT.

The sample holds a few counts of this clonotype. The V gene is TRBV5-1, the J gene TRBJ2-2, with a possible D match to TRBD1 (6 bases). V was trimmed by 3 bases and J by 4 bases, leaving 10 bases between them. Germline CDR1 and CDR2: SGHRS and YFSETQ. This CDR3 has 14 residues. CDR3 nucleotides: TGCGCCAGCAGCTCCAACAGGGTCACCGGGGAGCTGTTTTTT. Translation gives CASSSNRVTGELFF.

This clonotype was found a few times. The chain's CDR3 is CASSGGRDRANYGYTF. DNA of the CDR3: TGTGCCAGCAGTGGCGGCCGGGACAGAGCTAACTATGGCTACACCTTC. J is TRBJ1-2 and V is TRBV2, with 7 bases that match TRBD1. The V gene's germline CDR1 is SNHLY and CDR2 FYNNEI. V lost 4 bases, J lost 0 bases, and 8 bases stayed unmatched. The CDR3 has 16 amino acids.

The J gene is TRBJ1-5, the V gene TRBV12-3 or TRBV12-4; no firm D call. Trimming removed 2 bases from V and 9 bases from J, with 11 bases in between. The length of the CDR3 is 13 residues. As DNA, the CDR3 is TGTGCCAGCAGTTTAATCGACTCTCGGCCCCAGCATTTT. It codes for CASSLIDSRPQHF.

Of note for this clonotype: In this CDR3 the conserved last residue, phenylalanine or tryptophan, is missing, so a read error is likely. Because the CDR3's place on the DNA is in doubt, the DNA is left out and the CDR3 is given as listed by TCRdb. This rearrangement joins TRBV10-3 to TRBJ2-6. The CDR3 totals 9 residues, both ends included. Germline loops: CDR1 ENHRY, CDR2 SYGVKD. CDR3 in amino acids: CAISGRHSG.

The genes are TRBV7-2 and TRBJ2-7, with 9 bases lining up with TRBD1. CDR1 and CDR2 (germline): SGHTA, FQGNSA. Losses at the gene ends were 5 bases for V and 3 bases for J; bases not matched to a gene: 5. This CDR3 is 14 amino acids long. The CDR3: CASSDEDRGYEQYF. As DNA, the CDR3 is TGTGCCAGCAGCGATGAGGACAGGGGCTACGAGCAGTACTTC.

The rearrangement joins TRBV4-1 to TRBJ2-2; no firm D call. Germline loops: CDR1 MGHRA, CDR2 YSYEKL. The V gene lost 1 base and the J gene lost 4 bases, with 7 bases spanning the gap. The CDR3 runs to 14 residues. As DNA, the CDR3 is TGCGCCAGCAGCCAAGTGGATCTCACCGGGGAGCTGTTTTTT. Residues: CASSQVDLTGELFF.

For this clonotype: This may arise from a read error, as a much more abundant clone is one base away. The chain carries TRBV10-3 and TRBJ2-7; the match to TRBD1 covers 10 bases. The CDR3 loop spans 16 amino acids. Germline V gene data show CDR1 as ENHRY and CDR2 as SYGVKD. The CDR3 region is CSISESDRGLSYEQYF. DNA of the CDR3: TGTTCCATCAGTGAGTCGGACAGGGGGTTATCCTACGAGCAGTACTTC.

Here the CDR3 reads CASSDRRGQGYTF. The CDR3 DNA is TGTGCCAGCAGTGATCGGAGGGGTCAGGGCTACACCTTC. The V call is TRBV6-6, the J call TRBJ1-2; TRBD1 is a possible D gene (5 bases). Trimming left V 5 bases short and J 8 bases short, with 15 bases between. The CDR3 length is 13 residues. The germline CDR1 and CDR2 sequences are MNHNY and SVGAGI (reference sequence).